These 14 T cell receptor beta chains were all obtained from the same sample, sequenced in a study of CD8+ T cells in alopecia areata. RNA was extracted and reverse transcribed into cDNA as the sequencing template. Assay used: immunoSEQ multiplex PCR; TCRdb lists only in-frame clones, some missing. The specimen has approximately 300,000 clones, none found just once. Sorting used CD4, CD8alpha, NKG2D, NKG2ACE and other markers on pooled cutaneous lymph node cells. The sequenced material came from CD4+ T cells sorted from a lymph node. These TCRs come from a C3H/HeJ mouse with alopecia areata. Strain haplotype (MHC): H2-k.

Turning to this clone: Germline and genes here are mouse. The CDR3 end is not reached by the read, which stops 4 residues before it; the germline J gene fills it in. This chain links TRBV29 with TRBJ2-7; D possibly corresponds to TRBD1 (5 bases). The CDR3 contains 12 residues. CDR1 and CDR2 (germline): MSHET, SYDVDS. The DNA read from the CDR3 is TGTGCTAGCAGTTATGGCAGGGAT. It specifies CASSYGRD. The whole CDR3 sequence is CASSYGRDEQYF. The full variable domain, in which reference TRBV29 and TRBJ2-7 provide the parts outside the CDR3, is DMKVTQMPRYLIKRMGENVLLECGQDMSHETMYWYRQDPGLGLQLIYISYDVDSNSEGDIPKGYRVSRKKREHFSLILDSAKTNQTSVYFCASSYGRDEQYFGPGTRLTVL.

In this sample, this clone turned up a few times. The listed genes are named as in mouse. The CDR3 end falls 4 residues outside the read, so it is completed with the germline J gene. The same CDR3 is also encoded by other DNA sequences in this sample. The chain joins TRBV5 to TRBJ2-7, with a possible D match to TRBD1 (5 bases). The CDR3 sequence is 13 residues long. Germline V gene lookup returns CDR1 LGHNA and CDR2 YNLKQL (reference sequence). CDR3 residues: CASSQDRDYEQYF. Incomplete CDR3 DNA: TGTGCCAGCAGCCAAGACAGGGATTAT.

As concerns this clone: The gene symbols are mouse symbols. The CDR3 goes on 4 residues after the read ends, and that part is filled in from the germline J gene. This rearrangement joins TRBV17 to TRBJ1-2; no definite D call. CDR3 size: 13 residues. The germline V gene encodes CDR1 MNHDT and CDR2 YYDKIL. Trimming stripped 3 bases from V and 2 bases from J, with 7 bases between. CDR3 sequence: CASSSSGNSDYTF. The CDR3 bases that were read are TGTGCTAGCAGTAGCAGTGGGAACTCC.

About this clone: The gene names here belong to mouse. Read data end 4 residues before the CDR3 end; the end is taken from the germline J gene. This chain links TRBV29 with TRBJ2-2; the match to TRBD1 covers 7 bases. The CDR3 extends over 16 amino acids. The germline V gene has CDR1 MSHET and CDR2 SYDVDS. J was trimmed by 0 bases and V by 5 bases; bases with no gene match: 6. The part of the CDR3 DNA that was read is TGTGCTAGCAGTCCCAAGGGGACAGCAAACACCGGG. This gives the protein CASSPKGTANTG. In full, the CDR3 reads CASSPKGTANTGQLYF.

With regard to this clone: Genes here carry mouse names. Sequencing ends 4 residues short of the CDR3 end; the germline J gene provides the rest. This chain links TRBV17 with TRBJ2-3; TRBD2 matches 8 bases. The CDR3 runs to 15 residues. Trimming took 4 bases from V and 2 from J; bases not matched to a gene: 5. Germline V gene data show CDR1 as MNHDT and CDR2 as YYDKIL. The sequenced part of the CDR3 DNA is TGTGCTAGCAGTACTGGGGGGCGCGTTGCAGAA. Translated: CASSTGGRVAE. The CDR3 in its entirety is CASSTGGRVAETLYF.

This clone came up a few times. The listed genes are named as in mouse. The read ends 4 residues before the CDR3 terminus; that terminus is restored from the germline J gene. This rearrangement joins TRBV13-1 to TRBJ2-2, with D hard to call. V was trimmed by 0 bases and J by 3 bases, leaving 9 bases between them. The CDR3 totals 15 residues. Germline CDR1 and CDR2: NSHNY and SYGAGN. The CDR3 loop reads CASSDAGRHTGQLYF. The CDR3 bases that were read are TGTGCCAGCAGTGATGCAGGAAGGCACACCGGG.

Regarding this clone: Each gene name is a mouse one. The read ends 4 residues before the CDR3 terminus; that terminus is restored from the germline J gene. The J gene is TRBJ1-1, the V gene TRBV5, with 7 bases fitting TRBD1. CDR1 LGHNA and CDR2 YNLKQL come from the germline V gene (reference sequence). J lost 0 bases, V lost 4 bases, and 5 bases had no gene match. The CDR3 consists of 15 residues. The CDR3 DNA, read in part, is TGTGCCAGCAGCCCTCCGGGACAGTCAAACACA. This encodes CASSPPGQSNT. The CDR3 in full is CASSPPGQSNTEVFF.

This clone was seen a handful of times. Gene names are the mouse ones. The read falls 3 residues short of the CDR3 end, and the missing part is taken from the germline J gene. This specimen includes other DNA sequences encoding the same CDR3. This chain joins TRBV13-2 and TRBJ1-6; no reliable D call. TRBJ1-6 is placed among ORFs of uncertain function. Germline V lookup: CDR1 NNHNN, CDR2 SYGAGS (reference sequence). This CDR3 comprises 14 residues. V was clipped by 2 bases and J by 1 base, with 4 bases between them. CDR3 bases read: TGTGCCAGCGGTGACAGATCCTATAATTCGCCC. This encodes CASGDRSYNSP. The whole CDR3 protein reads CASGDRSYNSPLYF.

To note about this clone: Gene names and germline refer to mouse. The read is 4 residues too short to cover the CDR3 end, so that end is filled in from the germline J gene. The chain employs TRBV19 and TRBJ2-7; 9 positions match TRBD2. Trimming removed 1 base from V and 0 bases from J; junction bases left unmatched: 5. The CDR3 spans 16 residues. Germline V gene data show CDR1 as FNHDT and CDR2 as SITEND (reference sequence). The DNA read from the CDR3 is TGTGCCAGCAGTATACCCCTGGGGGGGACCTCCTAT. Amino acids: CASSIPLGGTSY. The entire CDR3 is CASSIPLGGTSYEQYF.

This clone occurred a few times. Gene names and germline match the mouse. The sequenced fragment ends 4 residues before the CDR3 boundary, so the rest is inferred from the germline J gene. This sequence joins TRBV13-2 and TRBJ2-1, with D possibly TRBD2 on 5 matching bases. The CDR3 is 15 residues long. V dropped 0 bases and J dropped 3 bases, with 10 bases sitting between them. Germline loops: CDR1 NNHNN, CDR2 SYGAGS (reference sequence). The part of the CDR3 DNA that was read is TGTGCCAGCGGTGATGCTGCTGGGTTCTATGCT. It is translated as CASGDAAGFYA. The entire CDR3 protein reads CASGDAAGFYAEQFF.

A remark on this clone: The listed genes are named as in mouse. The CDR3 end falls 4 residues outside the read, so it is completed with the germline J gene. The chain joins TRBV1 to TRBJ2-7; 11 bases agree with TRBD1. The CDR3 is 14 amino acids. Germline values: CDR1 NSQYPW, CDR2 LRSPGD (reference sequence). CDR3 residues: CTCSLRDRGYEQYF. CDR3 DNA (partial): TGCACCTGCAGTCTCCGGGACAGGGGGTAT.

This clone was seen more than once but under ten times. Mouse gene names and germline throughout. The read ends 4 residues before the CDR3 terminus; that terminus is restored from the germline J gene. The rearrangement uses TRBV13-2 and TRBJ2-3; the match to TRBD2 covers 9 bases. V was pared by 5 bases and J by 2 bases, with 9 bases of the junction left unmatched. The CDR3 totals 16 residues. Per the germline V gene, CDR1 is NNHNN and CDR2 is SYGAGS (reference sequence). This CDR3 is CASGDYWGADAETLYF. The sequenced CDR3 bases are TGTGCCAGCGGCGACTACTGGGGGGCGGATGCAGAA.

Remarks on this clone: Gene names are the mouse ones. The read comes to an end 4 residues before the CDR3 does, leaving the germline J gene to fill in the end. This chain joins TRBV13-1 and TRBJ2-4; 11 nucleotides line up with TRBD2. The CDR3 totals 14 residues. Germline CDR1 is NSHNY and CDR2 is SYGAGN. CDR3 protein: CASSADWGENTLYF. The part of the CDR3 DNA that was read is TGTGCCAGCAGTGCGGACTGGGGGGAAAAC.

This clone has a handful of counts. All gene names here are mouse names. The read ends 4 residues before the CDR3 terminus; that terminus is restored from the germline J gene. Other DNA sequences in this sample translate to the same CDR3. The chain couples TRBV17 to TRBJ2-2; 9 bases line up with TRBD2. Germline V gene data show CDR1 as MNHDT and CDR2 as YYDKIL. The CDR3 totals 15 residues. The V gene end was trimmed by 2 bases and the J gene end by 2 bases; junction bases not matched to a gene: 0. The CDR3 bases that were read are TGTGCTAGCAGTAGATGGGGGGGCAACACCGGG. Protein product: CASSRWGGNTG. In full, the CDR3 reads CASSRWGGNTGQLYF.